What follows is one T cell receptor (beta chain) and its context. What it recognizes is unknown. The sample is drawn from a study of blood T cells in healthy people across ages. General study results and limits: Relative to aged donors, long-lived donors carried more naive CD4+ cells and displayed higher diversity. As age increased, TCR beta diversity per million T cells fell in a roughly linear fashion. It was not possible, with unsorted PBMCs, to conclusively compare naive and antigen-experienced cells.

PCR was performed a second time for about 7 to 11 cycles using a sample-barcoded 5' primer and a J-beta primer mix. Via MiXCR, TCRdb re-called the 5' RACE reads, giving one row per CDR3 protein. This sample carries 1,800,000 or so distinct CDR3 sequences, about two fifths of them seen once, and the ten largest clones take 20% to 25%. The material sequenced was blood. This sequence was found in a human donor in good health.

The CDR3, as DNA: TGTGCCAGCAGTTTCGGGAGCGGGGGCGTAGGAGATACGCAGTATTTT. Its translation is CASSFGSGGVGDTQYF. This rearrangement joins TRBV12-3 or TRBV12-4 to TRBJ2-3; 8 positions agree with TRBD2. Germline trimming cut 3 bases from V and 5 bases from J; bases unmatched to any gene: 10. The CDR3 runs 16 residues.